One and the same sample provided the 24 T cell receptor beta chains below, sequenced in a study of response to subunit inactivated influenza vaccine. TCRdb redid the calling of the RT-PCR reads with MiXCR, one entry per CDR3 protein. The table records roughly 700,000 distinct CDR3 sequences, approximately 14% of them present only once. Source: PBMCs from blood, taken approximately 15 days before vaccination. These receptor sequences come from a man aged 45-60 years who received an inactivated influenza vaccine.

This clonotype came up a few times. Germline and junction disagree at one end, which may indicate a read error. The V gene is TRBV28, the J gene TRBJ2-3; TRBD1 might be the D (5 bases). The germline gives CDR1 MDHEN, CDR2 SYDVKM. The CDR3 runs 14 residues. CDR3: CASNLRGVNPSQYF. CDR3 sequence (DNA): TGTGCCAGCAATTTAAGGGGTGTAAATCCGTCGCAGTATTTT.

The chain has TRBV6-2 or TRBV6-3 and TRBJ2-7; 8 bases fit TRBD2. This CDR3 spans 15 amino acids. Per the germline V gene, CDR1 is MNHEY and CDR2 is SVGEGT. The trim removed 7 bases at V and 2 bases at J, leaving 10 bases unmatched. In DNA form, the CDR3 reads TGTGCCAGCAATCTCGGGGCGGGGGGCACCTACGAGCAGTACTTC. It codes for CASNLGAGGTYEQYF.

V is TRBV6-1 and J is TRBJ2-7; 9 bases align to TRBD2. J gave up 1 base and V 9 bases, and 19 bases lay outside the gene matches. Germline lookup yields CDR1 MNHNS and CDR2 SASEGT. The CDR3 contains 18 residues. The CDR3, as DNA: TGTGCCAGTGCTGCGGGGGGGCTCCCTAGCGGGGATTCCTACGAGCAGTACTTC. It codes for CASAAGGLPSGDSYEQYF.

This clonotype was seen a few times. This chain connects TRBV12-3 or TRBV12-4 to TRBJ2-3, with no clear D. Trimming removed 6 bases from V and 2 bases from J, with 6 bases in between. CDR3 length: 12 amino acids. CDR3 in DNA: TGTGCCAGCAGGGATTTCACAGATACGCAGTATTTT. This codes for CASRDFTDTQYF.

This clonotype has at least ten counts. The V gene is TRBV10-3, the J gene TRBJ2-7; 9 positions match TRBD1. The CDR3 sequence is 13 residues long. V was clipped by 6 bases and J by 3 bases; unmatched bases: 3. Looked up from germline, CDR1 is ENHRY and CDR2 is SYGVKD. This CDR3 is CAISGTGYYEQYF. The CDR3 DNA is TGTGCCATCAGCGGGACAGGGTACTACGAGCAGTACTTC.

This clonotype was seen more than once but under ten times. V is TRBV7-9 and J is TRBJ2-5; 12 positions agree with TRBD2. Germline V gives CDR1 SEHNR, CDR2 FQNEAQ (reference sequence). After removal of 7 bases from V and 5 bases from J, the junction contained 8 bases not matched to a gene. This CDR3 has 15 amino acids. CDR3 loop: CASTVTSGSSETQYF. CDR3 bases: TGTGCCAGCACCGTGACTAGCGGGAGCTCGGAGACCCAGTACTTC.

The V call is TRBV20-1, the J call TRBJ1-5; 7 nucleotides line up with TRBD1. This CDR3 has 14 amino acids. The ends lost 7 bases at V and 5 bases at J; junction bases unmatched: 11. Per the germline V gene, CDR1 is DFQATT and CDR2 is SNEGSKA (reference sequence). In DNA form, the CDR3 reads TGCAGTGTTTCGGACAGGAGACGTTATCAGCCCCAGCATTTT. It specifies CSVSDRRRYQPQHF.

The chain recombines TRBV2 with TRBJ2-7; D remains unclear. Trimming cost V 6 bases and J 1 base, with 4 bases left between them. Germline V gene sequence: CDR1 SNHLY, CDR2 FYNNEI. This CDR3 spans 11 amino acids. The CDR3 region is CASRASYEQYF. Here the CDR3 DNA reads TGTGCCAGCAGGGCTTCCTACGAGCAGTACTTC.

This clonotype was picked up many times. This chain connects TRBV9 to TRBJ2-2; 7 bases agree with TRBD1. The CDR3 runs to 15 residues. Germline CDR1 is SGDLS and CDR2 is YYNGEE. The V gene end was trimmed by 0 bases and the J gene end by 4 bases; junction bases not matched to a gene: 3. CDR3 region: CASSVVGGGTGELFF. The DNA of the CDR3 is TGTGCCAGCAGCGTAGTAGGGGGCGGCACCGGGGAGCTGTTTTTT.

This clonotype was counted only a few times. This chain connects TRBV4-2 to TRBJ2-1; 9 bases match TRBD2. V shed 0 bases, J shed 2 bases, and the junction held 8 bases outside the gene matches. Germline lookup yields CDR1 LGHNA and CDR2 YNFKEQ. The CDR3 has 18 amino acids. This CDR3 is CASSQEKAAGGPYNEQFF. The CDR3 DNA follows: TGTGCCAGCAGCCAAGAGAAGGCAGCGGGAGGCCCCTACAATGAGCAGTTCTTC.

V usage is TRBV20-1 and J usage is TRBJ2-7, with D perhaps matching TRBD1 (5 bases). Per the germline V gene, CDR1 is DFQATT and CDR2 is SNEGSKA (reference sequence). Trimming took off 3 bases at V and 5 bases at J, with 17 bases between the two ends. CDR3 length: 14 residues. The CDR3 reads CSARTNYLGDEQYF. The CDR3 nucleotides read TGCAGTGCTAGGACGAATTATCTAGGGGACGAGCAGTACTTC.

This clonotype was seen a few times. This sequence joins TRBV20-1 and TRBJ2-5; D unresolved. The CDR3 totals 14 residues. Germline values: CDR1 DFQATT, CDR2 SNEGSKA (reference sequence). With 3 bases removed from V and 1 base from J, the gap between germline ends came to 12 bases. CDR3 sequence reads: CSASRKNSQETQYF. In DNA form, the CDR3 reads TGCAGTGCTAGTCGTAAGAACAGCCAAGAGACCCAGTACTTC.

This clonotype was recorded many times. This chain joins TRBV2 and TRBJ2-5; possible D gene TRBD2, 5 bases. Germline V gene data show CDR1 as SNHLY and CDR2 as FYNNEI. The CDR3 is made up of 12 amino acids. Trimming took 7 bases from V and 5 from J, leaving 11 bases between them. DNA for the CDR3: TGTGCCAGCAAAGCCGGCGGGGAGACCCAGTACTTC. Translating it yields CASKAGGETQYF.

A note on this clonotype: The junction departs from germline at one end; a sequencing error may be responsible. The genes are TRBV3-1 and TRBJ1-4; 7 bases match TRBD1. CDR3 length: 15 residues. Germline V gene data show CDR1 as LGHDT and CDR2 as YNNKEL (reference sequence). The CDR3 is CASSQATGTNEKLFF. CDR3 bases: TGTGCCAGCAGTCAAGCGACAGGGACTAATGAAAAACTGTTTTTT.

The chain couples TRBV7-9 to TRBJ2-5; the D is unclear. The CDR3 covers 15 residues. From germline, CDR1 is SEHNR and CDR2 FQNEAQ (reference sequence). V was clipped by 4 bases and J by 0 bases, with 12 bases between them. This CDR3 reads CASSYTQLNQETQYF. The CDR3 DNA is TGTGCCAGCAGCTACACGCAACTTAACCAAGAGACCCAGTACTTC.

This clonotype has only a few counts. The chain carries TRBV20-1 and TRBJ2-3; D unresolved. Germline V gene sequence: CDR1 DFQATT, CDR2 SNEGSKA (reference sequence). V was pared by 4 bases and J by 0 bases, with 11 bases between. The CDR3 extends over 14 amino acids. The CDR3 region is CSATLLLSTDTQYF. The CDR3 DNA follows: TGCAGTGCTACCCTGCTACTGAGCACAGATACGCAGTATTTT.

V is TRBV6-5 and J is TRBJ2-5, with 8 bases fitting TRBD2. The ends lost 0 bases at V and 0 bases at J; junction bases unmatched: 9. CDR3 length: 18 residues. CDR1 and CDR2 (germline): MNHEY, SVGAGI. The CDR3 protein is CASSYSKLRGEYQETQYF. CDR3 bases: TGTGCCAGCAGTTACTCGAAGTTGCGGGGGGAGTACCAAGAGACCCAGTACTTC.

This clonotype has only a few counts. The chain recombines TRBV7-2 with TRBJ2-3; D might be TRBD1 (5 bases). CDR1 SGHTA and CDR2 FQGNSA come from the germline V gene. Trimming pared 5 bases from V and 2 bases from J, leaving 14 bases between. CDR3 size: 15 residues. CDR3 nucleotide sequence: TGTGCCAGCAGCCCTGACAGAGCAAACACAGATACGCAGTATTTT. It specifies CASSPDRANTDTQYF.

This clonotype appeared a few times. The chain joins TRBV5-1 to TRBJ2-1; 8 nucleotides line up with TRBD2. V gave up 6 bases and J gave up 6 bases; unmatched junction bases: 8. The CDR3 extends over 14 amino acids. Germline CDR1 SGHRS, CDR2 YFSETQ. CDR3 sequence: CASTTFGTSNEQFF. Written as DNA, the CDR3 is TGCGCCAGCACGACGTTCGGGACTAGCAATGAGCAGTTCTTC.

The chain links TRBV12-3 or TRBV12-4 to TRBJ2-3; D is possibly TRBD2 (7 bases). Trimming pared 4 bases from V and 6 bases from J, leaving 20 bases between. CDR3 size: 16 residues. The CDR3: CASSSGRGAGWDTQYF. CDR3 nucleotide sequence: TGTGCCAGCAGTTCCGGACGGGGGGCTGGCTGGGATACGCAGTATTTT.

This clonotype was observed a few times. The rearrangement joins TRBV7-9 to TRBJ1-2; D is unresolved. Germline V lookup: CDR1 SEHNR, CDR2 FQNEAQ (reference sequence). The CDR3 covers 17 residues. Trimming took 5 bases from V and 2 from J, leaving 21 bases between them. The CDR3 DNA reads TGTGCCAGCAGCCAAGACCTTAGGGCAGAATTAAACTATGGCTACACCTTC. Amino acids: CASSQDLRAELNYGYTF. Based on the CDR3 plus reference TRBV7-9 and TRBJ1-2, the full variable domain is DTGVSQNPRHKITKRGQNVTFRCDPISEHNRLYWYRQTLGQGPEFLTYFQNEAQLEKSRLLSDRFSAERPKGSFSTLEIQRTEQGDSAMYLCASSQDLRAELNYGYTFGSGTRLTVV.

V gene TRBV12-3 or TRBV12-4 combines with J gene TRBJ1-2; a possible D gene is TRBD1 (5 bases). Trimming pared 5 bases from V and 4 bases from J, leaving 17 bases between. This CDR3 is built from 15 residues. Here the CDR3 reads CASSLTRGLRYGYTF. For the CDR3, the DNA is TGTGCCAGCAGTCTGACGCGGGGCCTTCGCTATGGCTACACCTTC.

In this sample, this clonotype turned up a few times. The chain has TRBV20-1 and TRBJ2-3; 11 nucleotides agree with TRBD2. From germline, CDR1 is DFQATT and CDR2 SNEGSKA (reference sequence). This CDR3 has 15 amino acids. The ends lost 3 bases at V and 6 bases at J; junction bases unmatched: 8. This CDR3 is CSASSASGRSDTQYF. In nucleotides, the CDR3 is TGCAGTGCTAGCTCGGCTAGCGGGAGGTCGGATACGCAGTATTTT.

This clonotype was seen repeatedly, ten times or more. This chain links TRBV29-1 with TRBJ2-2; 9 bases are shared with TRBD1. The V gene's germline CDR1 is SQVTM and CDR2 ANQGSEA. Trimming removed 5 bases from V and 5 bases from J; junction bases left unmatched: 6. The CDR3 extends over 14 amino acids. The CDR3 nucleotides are TGCAGCGTTCCAACAGGGGGCGAGACCGGGGAGCTGTTTTTT. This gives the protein CSVPTGGETGELFF.